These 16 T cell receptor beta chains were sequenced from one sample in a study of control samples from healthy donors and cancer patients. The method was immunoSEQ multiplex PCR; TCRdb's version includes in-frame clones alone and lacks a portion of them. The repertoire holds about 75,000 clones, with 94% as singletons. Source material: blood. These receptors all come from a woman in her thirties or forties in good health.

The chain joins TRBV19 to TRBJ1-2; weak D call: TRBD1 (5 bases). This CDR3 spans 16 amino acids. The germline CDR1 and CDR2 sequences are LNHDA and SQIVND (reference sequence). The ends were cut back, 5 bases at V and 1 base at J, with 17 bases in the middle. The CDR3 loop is CASSSISGTDNYGYTF. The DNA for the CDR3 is TGTGCCAGTAGTTCGATATCCGGGACGGATAACTATGGCTACACCTTC.

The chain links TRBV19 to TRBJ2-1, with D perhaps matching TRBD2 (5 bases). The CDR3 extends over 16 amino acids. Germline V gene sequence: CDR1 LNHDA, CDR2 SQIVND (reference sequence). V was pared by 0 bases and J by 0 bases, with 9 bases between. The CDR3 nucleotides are TGTGCCAGTAGTATAGAAGCGGCAAGCTCCTACAATGAGCAGTTCTTC. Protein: CASSIEAASSYNEQFF.

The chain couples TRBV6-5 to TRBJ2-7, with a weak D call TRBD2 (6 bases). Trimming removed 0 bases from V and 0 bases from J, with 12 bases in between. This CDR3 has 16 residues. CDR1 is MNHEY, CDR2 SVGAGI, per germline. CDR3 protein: CASSYSSAGNSYEQYF. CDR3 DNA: TGTGCCAGCAGTTACTCTTCGGCGGGGAACTCCTACGAGCAGTACTTC.

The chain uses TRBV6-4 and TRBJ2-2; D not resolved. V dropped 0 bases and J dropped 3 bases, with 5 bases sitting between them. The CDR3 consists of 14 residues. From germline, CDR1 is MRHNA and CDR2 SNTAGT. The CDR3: CASSDSLDTGELFF. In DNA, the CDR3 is TGTGCCAGCAGTGACTCGTTGGACACCGGGGAGCTGTTTTTT.

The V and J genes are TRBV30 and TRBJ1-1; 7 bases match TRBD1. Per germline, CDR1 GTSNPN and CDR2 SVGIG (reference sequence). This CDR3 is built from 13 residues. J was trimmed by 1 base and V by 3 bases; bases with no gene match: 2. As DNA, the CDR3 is TGTGCCTGGAGGGGACAGAGGAACACTGAAGCTTTCTTT. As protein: CAWRGQRNTEAFF.

The CDR3 region is CASSPWAAYEQYF. CDR3 nucleotide sequence: TGTGCCAGCTCACCATGGGCAGCCTACGAGCAGTACTTC. The chain combines TRBV18 with TRBJ2-7; D gene unclear. Looked up from germline, CDR1 is KGHSH and CDR2 is LQKENI. The V end was cut by 2 bases, the J end by 2 bases, with 7 bases between. This CDR3 spans 13 amino acids. Full variable domain (outside the CDR3, taken from reference TRBV18 and TRBJ2-7): NAGVMQNPRHLVRRRGQEARLRCSPMKGHSHVYWYRQLPEEGLKFMVYLQKENIIDESGMPKERFSAEFPKEGPSILRIQQVVRGDSAAYFCASSPWAAYEQYFGPGTRLTVT.

CDR3 bases: TGTGCCAGCAGTTTAGGCAGGAACACTGAAGCTTTCTTT. This translates into CASSLGRNTEAFF. J is TRBJ1-1 and V is TRBV7-3; unclear D gene. This CDR3 is 13 amino acids long. The germline gives CDR1 SGHTA, CDR2 FQGTGA. Trimming left V 6 bases short and J 1 base short, with 9 bases between.

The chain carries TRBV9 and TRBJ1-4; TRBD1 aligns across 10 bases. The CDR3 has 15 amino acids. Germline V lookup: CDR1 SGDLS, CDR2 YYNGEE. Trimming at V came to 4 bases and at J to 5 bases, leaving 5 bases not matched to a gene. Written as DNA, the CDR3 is TGTGCCAGCAGCATCGGGACAGGGGAGAATGAAAAACTGTTTTTT. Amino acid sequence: CASSIGTGENEKLFF.

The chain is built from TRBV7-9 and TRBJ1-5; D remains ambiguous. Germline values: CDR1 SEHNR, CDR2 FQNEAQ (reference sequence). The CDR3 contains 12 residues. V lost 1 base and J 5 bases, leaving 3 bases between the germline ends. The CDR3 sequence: CASSLGYQPQHF. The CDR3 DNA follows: TGTGCCAGCAGCTTAGGGTATCAGCCCCAGCATTTT.

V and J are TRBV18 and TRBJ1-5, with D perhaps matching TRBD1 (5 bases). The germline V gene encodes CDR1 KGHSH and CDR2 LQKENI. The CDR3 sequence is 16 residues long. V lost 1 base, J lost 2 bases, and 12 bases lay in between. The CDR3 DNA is TGTGCCAGCTCACCACTCGGGGGGGAGCGCAATCAGCCCCAGCATTTT. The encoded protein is CASSPLGGERNQPQHF.

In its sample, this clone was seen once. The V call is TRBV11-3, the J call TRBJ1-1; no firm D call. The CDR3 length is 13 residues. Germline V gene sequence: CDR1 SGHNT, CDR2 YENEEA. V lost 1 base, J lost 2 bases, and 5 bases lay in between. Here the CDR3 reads CASSLGGNTEAFF. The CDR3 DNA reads TGTGCCAGCAGCTTAGGGGGAAACACTGAAGCTTTCTTT.

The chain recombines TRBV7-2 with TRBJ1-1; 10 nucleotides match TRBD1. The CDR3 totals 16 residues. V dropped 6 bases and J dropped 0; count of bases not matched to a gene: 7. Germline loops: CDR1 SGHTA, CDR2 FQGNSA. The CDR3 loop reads CASSYGQGDMNTEAFF. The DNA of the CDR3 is TGTGCCAGCAGTTATGGACAGGGGGACATGAACACTGAAGCTTTCTTT.

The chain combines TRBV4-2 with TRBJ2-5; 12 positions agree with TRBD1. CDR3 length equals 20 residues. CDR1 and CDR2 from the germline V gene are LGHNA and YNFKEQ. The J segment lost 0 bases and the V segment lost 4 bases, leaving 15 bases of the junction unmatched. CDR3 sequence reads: CASSLLATGTGGPYQETQYF. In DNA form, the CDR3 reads TGTGCCAGCAGCCTCCTCGCGACCGGGACAGGGGGCCCGTACCAAGAGACCCAGTACTTC.

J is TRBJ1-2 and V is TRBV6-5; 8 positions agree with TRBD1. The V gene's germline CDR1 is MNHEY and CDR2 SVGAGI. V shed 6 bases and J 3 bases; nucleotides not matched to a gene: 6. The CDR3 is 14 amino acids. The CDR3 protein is CASSRTGSHYGYTF. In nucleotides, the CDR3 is TGTGCCAGCAGCCGGACAGGGTCCCACTATGGCTACACCTTC.

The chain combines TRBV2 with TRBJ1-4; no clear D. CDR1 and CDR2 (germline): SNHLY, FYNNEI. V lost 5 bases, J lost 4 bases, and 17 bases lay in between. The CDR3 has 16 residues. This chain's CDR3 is CASSNPGLSSNEKLFF. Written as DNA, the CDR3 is TGTGCCAGCAGTAACCCGGGCCTTTCCAGTAATGAAAAACTGTTTTTT. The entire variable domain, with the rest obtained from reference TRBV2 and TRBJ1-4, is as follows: EPEVTQTPSHQVTQMGQEVILRCVPISNHLYFYWYRQILGQKVEFLVSFYNNEISEKSEIFDDQFSVERPDGSNFTLKIRSTKLEDSAMYFCASSNPGLSSNEKLFFGSGTQLSVL.

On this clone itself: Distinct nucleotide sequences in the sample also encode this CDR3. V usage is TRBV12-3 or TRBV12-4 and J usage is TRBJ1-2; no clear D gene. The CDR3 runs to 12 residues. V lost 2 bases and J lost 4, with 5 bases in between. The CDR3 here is CASSLSTYGYTF. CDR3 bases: TGTGCCAGCAGTTTATCCACCTATGGCTACACCTTC.